What follows are 27 T cell receptor beta chains derived from one specimen sequenced in a study of T cell responses to AZD1222 COVID-19 vaccine. Profiling relied on immunoSEQ multiplex PCR, and the TCRdb table lists in-frame clones only, not all of them. The sample has 100,000 to 150,000 clones, over 75% seen once. The material was peripheral blood, obtained on day 0 of AZD1222 vaccination. All receptors come from an adult in good health.

Concerning this clone: This sample also contains other DNA sequences that code for the same CDR3. This sequence joins TRBV5-6 and TRBJ1-2, with D perhaps TRBD1 (6 bases). The CDR3 totals 14 residues. Between the trimmed V and J ends, which lost 0 bases and 2 bases, there was a span of 8 bases. The germline V gene has CDR1 SGHDT and CDR2 YYEEEE. The CDR3 DNA is TGTGCCAGCAGCTTGGGAACAGGGAACTATGGCTACACCTTC. This gives the protein CASSLGTGNYGYTF.

The J gene is TRBJ2-3, the V gene TRBV29-1, with D perhaps matching TRBD1 or TRBD2 (5 bases each). Germline lookup yields CDR1 SQVTM and CDR2 ANQGSEA. V was trimmed by 4 bases and J by 4 bases, leaving 12 bases between them. This CDR3 is 13 amino acids long. The CDR3 coding sequence is TGCAGCGTTGGGTCAGGGAGTCCAGATACGCAGTATTTT. It encodes CSVGSGSPDTQYF.

As to this clone: Other nucleotide sequences from this sample produce the same CDR3. V and J are TRBV7-9 and TRBJ1-3, with D perhaps TRBD1 (6 bases). Germline V gene sequence: CDR1 SEHNR, CDR2 FQNEAQ (reference sequence). The CDR3 is made up of 14 amino acids. With 3 bases removed from V and 0 bases from J, the gap between germline ends came to 6 bases. CDR3 DNA: TGTGCCAGCAGCTTGGACAGCTCTGGAAACACCATATATTTT. Protein product: CASSLDSSGNTIYF.

CDR3 coding DNA: TGTGCCAGCACGCGGGAGGGCGCAGATACGCAGTATTTT. Translating gives CASTREGADTQYF. The chain combines TRBV2 with TRBJ2-3; 9 nucleotides line up with TRBD2. The trim removed 7 bases at V and 4 bases at J, leaving 3 bases unmatched. The germline V gene encodes CDR1 SNHLY and CDR2 FYNNEI. This CDR3 has 13 amino acids.

This clone came up once. The V call is TRBV28, the J call TRBJ1-1, with TRBD1 matching over 10 bases. Germline assignment: CDR1 MDHEN and CDR2 SYDVKM. CDR3 length: 13 residues. V gave up 8 bases and J gave up 5 bases; unmatched junction bases: 5. The CDR3 reads CASEGQGRTEAFF. In DNA, the CDR3 is TGTGCCAGCGAGGGACAGGGGAGGACTGAAGCTTTCTTT.

The gene calls are TRBV5-1 and TRBJ2-1; the match to TRBD2 covers 16 bases. J gave up 5 bases and V 4 bases, and 3 bases lay outside the gene matches. The CDR3 is 16 residues long. CDR1 is SGHRS and CDR2 is YFSETQ in the germline V gene. In DNA, the CDR3 is TGCGCCAGCAGCGGGGGACTAGCGGGAGGGAACAATGAGCAGTTCTTC. It is translated as CASSGGLAGGNNEQFF. The entire variable domain, with the rest obtained from reference TRBV5-1 and TRBJ2-1, is as follows: KAGVTQTPRYLIKTRGQQVTLSCSPISGHRSVSWYQQTPGQGLQFLFEYFSETQRNKGNFPGRFSGRQFSNSRSEMNVSTLELGDSALYLCASSGGLAGGNNEQFFGPGTRLTVL.

The gene calls are TRBV25-1 and TRBJ1-6; TRBD1 aligns across 8 bases. The CDR3 has 14 amino acids. V lost 6 bases and J lost 9; bases outside the gene matches: 7. The V gene's germline CDR1 is MGHDK and CDR2 SYGVNS. As DNA, the CDR3 is TGTGCCAGCAGAGGCGGACAGGGAGTTTCACCCCTCCACTTT. Translating gives CASRGGQGVSPLHF.

The chain couples TRBV5-1 to TRBJ2-3; D uncertain. Germline V lookup: CDR1 SGHRS, CDR2 YFSETQ. V lost 0 bases, J lost 1 base, and 6 bases lay in between. CDR3 length: 14 residues. CDR3 sequence (DNA): TGCGCCAGCAGCTTGGGTCACGGCACAGATACGCAGTATTTT. It translates to CASSLGHGTDTQYF.

To note about this clone: Additional DNA sequences in this sample encode the identical CDR3. The chain uses TRBV7-8 and TRBJ1-4; no clear D. This CDR3 comprises 13 residues. Germline values: CDR1 SGHVS, CDR2 FQNEAQ. Trimming pared 1 base from V and 8 bases from J, leaving 8 bases between. The CDR3 DNA reads TGTGCCAGCAGCTTAGGTGGAGGGGAAAAACTGTTTTTT. Protein sequence: CASSLGGGEKLFF.

This clone was seen just once. The chain has TRBV19 and TRBJ1-3; no definite D call. Between the trimmed V and J ends, which lost 5 bases and 0 bases, there was a span of 8 bases. The V gene's germline CDR1 is LNHDA and CDR2 SQIVND (reference sequence). The CDR3 sequence is 14 residues long. The CDR3 DNA reads TGTGCCAGTAGTCCCCAGTCCTCTGGAAACACCATATATTTT. Translated: CASSPQSSGNTIYF.

This clone was seen a single time. The J gene is TRBJ2-7, the V gene TRBV3-1 (or the pseudogene TRBV3-2); no firm D call. There are 16 residues in the CDR3. V lost 4 bases and J lost 6, with 22 bases in between. The germline CDR1 and CDR2 sequences are LGHDT and YNNKEL (reference sequence). The CDR3 DNA reads TGTGCCAGCAGCCCCTGTCTTCCGAAGGTCTTCAGCGAGCAGTACTTC. Its translation: CASSPCLPKVFSEQYF.

CDR3 loop: CASSLKLAGGTTDTQYF. For the CDR3, the DNA is TGTGCCAGCAGCTTAAAACTAGCGGGAGGGACCACAGATACGCAGTATTTT. The rearrangement uses TRBV2 and TRBJ2-3; 13 nucleotides align to TRBD2. Germline trimming cut 6 bases from V and 2 bases from J; bases unmatched to any gene: 8. Germline lookup yields CDR1 SNHLY and CDR2 FYNNEI. The CDR3 covers 17 residues.

This chain uses TRBV11-2 with TRBJ2-1; a possible D gene is TRBD2 (6 bases). The V gene lost 5 bases and the J gene lost 2 bases, with 13 bases spanning the gap. The CDR3 consists of 15 residues. CDR1 is SGHAT and CDR2 is FQNNGV in the germline V gene. CDR3 nucleotide sequence: TGTGCCAGCAGCCCTACTAGCTACCCCTACAATGAGCAGTTCTTC. Amino acids: CASSPTSYPYNEQFF.

The chain has TRBV7-9 and TRBJ1-4; 7 nucleotides match TRBD1. The V and J ends lost 4 bases and 4 bases, in that order; junction bases with no gene match: 6. The CDR3 spans 15 residues. Germline-derived CDR1 and CDR2 are SEHNR and FQNEAQ (reference sequence). The CDR3 region has the DNA TGTGCCAGCAGCTCAACGGGACAGCGTAATGAAAAACTGTTTTTT. This codes for CASSSTGQRNEKLFF. Combining the CDR3 with reference TRBV7-9 and TRBJ1-4 gives the whole variable domain DTGVSQNPRHKITKRGQNVTFRCDPISEHNRLYWYRQTLGQGPEFLTYFQNEAQLEKSRLLSDRFSAERPKGSFSTLEIQRTEQGDSAMYLCASSSTGQRNEKLFFGSGTQLSVL.

This chain connects TRBV2 to TRBJ2-5; D uncertain. Between the trimmed V and J ends, which lost 7 bases and 1 base, there was a span of 10 bases. The CDR3 extends over 13 amino acids. Germline V gives CDR1 SNHLY, CDR2 FYNNEI. CDR3 sequence: CASTPTPQETQYF. The CDR3 DNA reads as TGTGCCAGCACCCCCACACCCCAAGAGACCCAGTACTTC.

The CDR3 here is CASSQVYSGSSYNEQFF. In DNA, the CDR3 is TGTGCCAGCAGCCAAGTCTACAGCGGGAGCTCCTACAATGAGCAGTTCTTC. The chain employs TRBV3-1 (or the pseudogene TRBV3-2) and TRBJ2-1; 8 nucleotides line up with TRBD2. V shed 1 base, J shed 0 bases, and the junction held 5 bases outside the gene matches. Looked up from germline, CDR1 is LGHDT and CDR2 is YNNKEL (reference sequence). The CDR3 covers 17 residues.

The V and J genes are TRBV7-9 and TRBJ1-3, with 7 bases identical to TRBD1. The J segment lost 4 bases and the V segment lost 8 bases, leaving 8 bases of the junction unmatched. Germline CDR1 reads SEHNR; CDR2 reads FQNEAQ (reference sequence). CDR3 length: 14 amino acids. The DNA of the CDR3 is TGTGCCAGCGGAGACGGACAGGCCGGAAACACCATATATTTT. As protein: CASGDGQAGNTIYF.

V is TRBV19 and J is TRBJ2-5; 9 nucleotides line up with TRBD1. Germline-derived CDR1 and CDR2 are LNHDA and SQIVND (reference sequence). Losses at the gene ends were 3 bases for V and 3 bases for J; bases not matched to a gene: 2. CDR3 length: 14 amino acids. The CDR3: CASSIGTGKETQYF. Written as DNA, the CDR3 is TGTGCCAGTAGTATCGGGACAGGGAAAGAGACCCAGTACTTC.

The chain is built from TRBV28 and TRBJ1-1; D is perhaps TRBD1 (5 bases). Trimming took 5 bases from V and 4 from J, leaving 11 bases between them. CDR1 is MDHEN and CDR2 is SYDVKM in the germline V gene. CDR3 size: 13 residues. In DNA form, the CDR3 reads TGTGCCAGCAGTGGGGGGTGGAGCACTGAAGCTTTCTTT. Its protein is CASSGGWSTEAFF.

The chain uses TRBV7-9 and TRBJ2-1; D is unclear. CDR3 length: 12 residues. V was pared by 0 bases and J by 4 bases, with 1 base between. CDR1 and CDR2 from the germline V gene are SEHNR and FQNEAQ (reference sequence). The CDR3 DNA sequence: TGTGCCAGCAGCTTAGCATACAATGAGCAGTTCTTC. Translating it yields CASSLAYNEQFF.

The chain couples TRBV27 to TRBJ2-6, with TRBD1 as a possible D gene (5 bases). CDR3 size: 18 residues. V gave up 7 bases and J gave up 0 bases, with 19 bases separating them. The V gene's germline CDR1 is MNHEY and CDR2 SMNVEV (reference sequence). CDR3 DNA: TGTGCCAGCACTCTGCGTTGGCAGGGCCACTCTGGGGCCAACGTCCTGACTTTC. This gives the protein CASTLRWQGHSGANVLTF.

V and J are TRBV3-1 (or the pseudogene TRBV3-2) and TRBJ1-4; tentatively, D is TRBD1 (6 bases). Germline CDR1 and CDR2: LGHDT and YNNKEL (reference sequence). V was clipped by 4 bases and J by 5 bases, with 11 bases between them. There are 14 residues in the CDR3. Here the CDR3 reads CASSLRGRNEKLFF. Written as DNA, the CDR3 is TGTGCCAGCAGCCTCAGGGGACGGAATGAAAAACTGTTTTTT.

The chain recombines TRBV6-2 or TRBV6-3 with TRBJ1-1, with 7 positions matching TRBD1. The CDR3 is made up of 14 amino acids. Germline V CDR1 and CDR2: MNHEY, SVGEGT. Germline trimming cut 0 bases from V and 4 bases from J; bases unmatched to any gene: 2. In DNA, the CDR3 is TGTGCCAGCAGTTACTCCACAGGGGCCACTGAAGCTTTCTTT. This gives the protein CASSYSTGATEAFF.

The chain employs TRBV5-1 and TRBJ1-3; D is perhaps TRBD1 (6 bases). From germline, CDR1 is SGHRS and CDR2 YFSETQ. The V end was cut by 1 base, the J end by 7 bases, with 9 bases between. The CDR3 is 13 residues long. The CDR3 sequence is CASSLKGGNTIYF. The CDR3 DNA sequence: TGCGCCAGCAGCTTGAAGGGGGGGAACACCATATATTTT. The whole variable domain, filled in from reference TRBV5-1 and TRBJ1-3, reads KAGVTQTPRYLIKTRGQQVTLSCSPISGHRSVSWYQQTPGQGLQFLFEYFSETQRNKGNFPGRFSGRQFSNSRSEMNVSTLELGDSALYLCASSLKGGNTIYFGEGSWLTVV.

The chain carries TRBV5-1 and TRBJ2-2; a weak D match, TRBD2 (6 bases). CDR1 is SGHRS and CDR2 is YFSETQ in the germline V gene. CDR3 size: 16 residues. V was cut by 2 bases and J by 5 bases, with 16 bases left in between. In nucleotides, the CDR3 is TGCGCCAGCAGCTTTTTTTTGACTAGGGGTACCGGGGAGCTGTTTTTT. Its translation: CASSFFLTRGTGELFF.

This clone was seen more than once but under ten times. The V call is TRBV25-1, the J call TRBJ2-2; D possibly uses TRBD1 or TRBD2 (6 bases each). Germline V gives CDR1 MGHDK, CDR2 SYGVNS. This CDR3 region has 15 residues. V was clipped by 7 bases and J by 2 bases, with 14 bases between them. The CDR3 DNA reads TGTGCCAGCATTGGAGGGGGACATAACACCGGGGAGCTGTTTTTT. Encoded protein: CASIGGGHNTGELFF.

The count of this clone is one. The chain is built from TRBV5-1 and TRBJ2-2, with D unresolved. The CDR3 consists of 15 residues. Germline assignment: CDR1 SGHRS and CDR2 YFSETQ. Trimming took off 4 bases at V and 1 base at J, with 11 bases between the two ends. The CDR3 is CASSPSSGNTGELFF. DNA of the CDR3: TGCGCCAGCAGCCCGTCATCCGGGAACACCGGGGAGCTGTTTTTT.